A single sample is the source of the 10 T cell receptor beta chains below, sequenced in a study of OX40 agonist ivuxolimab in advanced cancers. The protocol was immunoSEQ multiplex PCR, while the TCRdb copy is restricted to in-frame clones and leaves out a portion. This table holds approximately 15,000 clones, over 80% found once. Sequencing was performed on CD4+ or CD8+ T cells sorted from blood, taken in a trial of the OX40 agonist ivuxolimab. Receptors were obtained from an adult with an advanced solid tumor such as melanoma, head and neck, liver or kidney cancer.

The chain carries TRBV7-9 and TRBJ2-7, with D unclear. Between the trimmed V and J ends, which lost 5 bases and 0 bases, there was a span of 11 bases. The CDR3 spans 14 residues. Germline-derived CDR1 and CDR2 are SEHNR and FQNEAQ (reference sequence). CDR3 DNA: TGTGCCAGCAGCGGAGTGGGCGTCTCCTACGAGCAGTACTTC. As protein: CASSGVGVSYEQYF.

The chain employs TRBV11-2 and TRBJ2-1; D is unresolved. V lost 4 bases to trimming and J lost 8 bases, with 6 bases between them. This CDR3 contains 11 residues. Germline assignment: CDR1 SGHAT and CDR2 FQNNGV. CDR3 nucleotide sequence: TGTGCCAGCAGCTCCCCTCATGAGCAGTTCTTC. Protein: CASSSPHEQFF. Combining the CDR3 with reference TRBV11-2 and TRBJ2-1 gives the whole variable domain EAGVAQSPRYKIIEKRQSVAFWCNPISGHATLYWYQQILGQGPKLLIQFQNNGVVDDSQLPKDRFSAERLKGVDSTLKIQPAKLEDSAVYLCASSSPHEQFFGPGTRLTVL.

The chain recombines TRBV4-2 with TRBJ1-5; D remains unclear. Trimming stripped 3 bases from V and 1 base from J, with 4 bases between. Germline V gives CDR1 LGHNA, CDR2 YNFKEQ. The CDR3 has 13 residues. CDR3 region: CASSQHSNQPQHF. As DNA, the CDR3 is TGTGCCAGCAGCCAGCACAGCAATCAGCCCCAGCATTTT.

CDR3 region: CASSGRGSAGYTF. The CDR3 DNA reads as TGTGCCAGCAGTGGGCGGGGATCGGCTGGCTACACCTTC. The gene calls are TRBV6-1 and TRBJ1-2; D not resolved. Per the germline V gene, CDR1 is MNHNS and CDR2 is SASEGT. Trimming cost V 4 bases and J 7 bases, with 13 bases left between them. This CDR3 spans 13 amino acids.

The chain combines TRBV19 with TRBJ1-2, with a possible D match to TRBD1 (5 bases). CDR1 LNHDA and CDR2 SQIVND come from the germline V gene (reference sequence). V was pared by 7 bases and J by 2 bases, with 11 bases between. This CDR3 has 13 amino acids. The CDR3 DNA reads TGTGCCAGTAAGATTCGGGACAACTATGGCTACACCTTC. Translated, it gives CASKIRDNYGYTF.

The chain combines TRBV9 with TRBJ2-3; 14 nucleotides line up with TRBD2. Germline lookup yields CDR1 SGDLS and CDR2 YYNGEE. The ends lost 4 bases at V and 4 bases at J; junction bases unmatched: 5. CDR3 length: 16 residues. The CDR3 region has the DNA TGTGCCAGCAGCACCGGGACTAGCGGGAGAGCAGATACGCAGTATTTT. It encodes CASSTGTSGRADTQYF.

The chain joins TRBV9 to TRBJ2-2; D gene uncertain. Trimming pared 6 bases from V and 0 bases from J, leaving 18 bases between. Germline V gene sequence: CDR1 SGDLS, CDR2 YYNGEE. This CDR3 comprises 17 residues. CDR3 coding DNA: TGTGCCAGCAACCTTGGGCTGAGCGTAGCGAACACCGGGGAGCTGTTTTTT. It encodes CASNLGLSVANTGELFF.

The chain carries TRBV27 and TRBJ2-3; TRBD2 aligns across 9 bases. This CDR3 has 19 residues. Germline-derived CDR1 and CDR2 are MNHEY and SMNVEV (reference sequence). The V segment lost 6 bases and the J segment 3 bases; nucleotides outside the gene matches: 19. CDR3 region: CASRRNPTPGGLATDTQYF. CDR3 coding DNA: TGTGCCAGCAGAAGAAACCCCACTCCAGGGGGACTAGCAACAGATACGCAGTATTTT.

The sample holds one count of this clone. CDR3 protein: CATRDVPKNIQYF. In nucleotides, the CDR3 is TGTGCCACCAGGGACGTTCCCAAAAACATTCAGTACTTC. The rearrangement links TRBV5-4 to TRBJ2-4; either TRBD1 or TRBD2 may fit D (5 bases each). Germline loops: CDR1 SGHNT, CDR2 YYREEE (reference sequence). CDR3 length equals 13 residues. Trimming removed 9 bases at V and 2 bases at J, with 12 bases between.

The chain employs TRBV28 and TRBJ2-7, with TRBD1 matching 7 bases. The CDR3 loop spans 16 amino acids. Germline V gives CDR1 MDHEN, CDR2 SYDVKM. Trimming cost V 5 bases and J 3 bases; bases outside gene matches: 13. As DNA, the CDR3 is TGTGCCAGCAGTCCTTACACCGGGACAGACCTCTACGAGCAGTACTTC. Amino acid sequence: CASSPYTGTDLYEQYF.